This entry describes one TCR beta chain. This sample is part of a study of T cell repertoires in ileal Crohn's disease. Sequencing used immunoSEQ multiplex PCR; TCRdb keeps in-frame clones, though not all of them. The table includes approximately 400 clones, 92% detected once. Germline V gives CDR1 SEHNR, CDR2 FQNEAQ (reference sequence). Between the trimmed V and J ends, which lost 6 bases and 0 bases, there was a span of 5 bases. This CDR3 contains 12 residues. Time point: neoterminal ileum biopsy at postoperative endoscopy, about 6 months after surgery. The chain uses TRBV7-9 and TRBJ1-1; D not certain. Material: ileal tissue. This receptor was taken from an adult with Crohn's disease. CDR3 coding DNA: TGTGCCAGCAGAATTATGAACACTGAAGCTTTCTTT. This sequence encodes CASRIMNTEAFF.